This TCR beta chain was observed in a study of blood T cells in healthy people across ages. Trimming cost V 0 bases and J 11 bases, with 8 bases left between them. This CDR3 contains 12 residues. The V gene's germline CDR1 is LGHDT and CDR2 YNNKEL (reference sequence). The second PCR ran 7 to 11 cycles with a sample-barcoded 5' primer and J-beta primers. Each of the cDNA molecules was tagged by a template-switch adaptor with 12 random nucleotides. MiXCR was run by TCRdb on the 5' RACE reads, yielding one entry per CDR3 protein. The sample records 870,000 or so distinct CDR3 sequences, about 30% being singletons.

This TCR was sampled from a woman aged 80 or over in good health. This chain joins TRBV3-1 and TRBJ1-5, with D maybe TRBD1 (6 bases). The sample consisted of blood. CDR3 loop: CASSQERGTQHF. The DNA of the CDR3 is TGTGCCAGCAGCCAAGAGAGGGGGACCCAGCATTTT.